This T cell receptor (beta chain) was documented in a study of preoperative IRX-2 immunotherapy in early breast cancer. V lost 5 bases and J 4 bases, leaving 14 bases between the germline ends. Germline values: CDR1 SGHVS, CDR2 FNYEAQ. CDR3 size: 14 residues. Measured with immunoSEQ multiplex PCR; TCRdb has only the in-frame clones, and not every one. Of 30,000 or so clones in the sample, approximately 80% were seen once. Treatment: preoperative locoregional IRX-2 cytokine immunotherapy. This phase Ib study tested locoregional IRX-2 cytokine immunotherapy given before surgery. The chain carries TRBV7-6 and TRBJ1-1, with no clear D. Sampling was done from a patient treated with IRX-2 immunotherapy. The sequence was collected from a human donor with breast cancer. CDR3 sequence reads: CASSPRGFGTEAFF. The CDR3 bases are TGTGCCAGCAGCCCTCGCGGGTTTGGCACTGAAGCTTTCTTT.